Shown below are 9 T cell receptor beta chains from a single sample sequenced in a study of blood T cell repertoires in COVID-19. Generated by immunoSEQ multiplex PCR, the TCRdb table keeps only in-frame clones and is missing some. The sample has 150,000 to 200,000 clones, 81% seen once. The specimen sequenced was peripheral blood. These receptors all stem from a woman aged 80 or older with COVID-19, enrolled during active disease.

The gene calls are TRBV5-1 and TRBJ1-1; D is possibly TRBD1 (5 bases). The CDR3 spans 17 residues. Germline CDR1 SGHRS, CDR2 YFSETQ. V lost 4 bases and J lost 0, with 19 bases in between. The CDR3: CASSPAFEGLMNTEAFF. The CDR3 DNA reads as TGCGCCAGCAGCCCGGCCTTCGAGGGACTCATGAACACTGAAGCTTTCTTT. The full variable domain, completed using reference TRBV5-1 and TRBJ1-1, is KAGVTQTPRYLIKTRGQQVTLSCSPISGHRSVSWYQQTPGQGLQFLFEYFSETQRNKGNFPGRFSGRQFSNSRSEMNVSTLELGDSALYLCASSPAFEGLMNTEAFFGQGTRLTVV.

This clone was seen more than once but under ten times. The chain links TRBV27 to TRBJ2-2, with TRBD1 identical over 9 bases. CDR1 MNHEY and CDR2 SMNVEV come from the germline V gene (reference sequence). Trimming cost V 4 bases and J 5 bases; bases outside gene matches: 8. The CDR3 has 16 amino acids. CDR3 loop: CASSSLRTGETGELFF. CDR3 sequence (DNA): TGTGCCAGCAGTTCGCTTAGGACAGGGGAAACCGGGGAGCTGTTTTTT.

This clone was recorded only once. The rearrangement uses TRBV10-3 and TRBJ1-2; tentatively, D is TRBD1 (5 bases). Germline assignment: CDR1 ENHRY and CDR2 SYGVKD. Between the trimmed V and J ends, which lost 8 bases and 3 bases, there was a span of 16 bases. The CDR3 contains 14 residues. The DNA of the CDR3 is TGTGCCATCTCACCGTTGGCAGGGTACTATGGCTACACCTTC. Translated, it gives CAISPLAGYYGYTF.

The J gene is TRBJ2-5, the V gene TRBV9; 11 positions match TRBD2. CDR1 is SGDLS, CDR2 YYNGEE, per germline. J lost 2 bases, V lost 2 bases, and 11 bases had no gene match. The CDR3 has 18 residues. This chain's CDR3 is CASSVSPAGLAAQETQYF. CDR3 bases: TGTGCCAGCAGCGTGTCCCCAGCGGGACTAGCGGCACAAGAGACCCAGTACTTC.

The rearrangement joins TRBV24-1 to TRBJ2-5; 8 nucleotides align to TRBD1. The CDR3 totals 14 residues. CDR1 is KGHDR, CDR2 SFDVKD, per germline. V lost 3 bases to trimming and J lost 5 bases; unmatched junction nucleotides: 4. The CDR3 DNA is TGTGCCACCAGTGATACGACAGGGGTTGAGACCCAGTACTTC. Its translation: CATSDTTGVETQYF.

The chain carries TRBV28 and TRBJ1-6; 9 nucleotides match TRBD1. Germline loops: CDR1 MDHEN, CDR2 SYDVKM. This CDR3 has 14 residues. V shed 7 bases, J shed 7 bases, and the junction held 5 bases outside the gene matches. The CDR3 nucleotides are TGTGCCAGCACAACAGGACAGGGGAATTCACCCCTCCACTTT. It codes for CASTTGQGNSPLHF. Variable domain in full (rest from reference TRBV28 and TRBJ1-6): DVKVTQSSRYLVKRTGEKVFLECVQDMDHENMFWYRQDPGLGLRLIYFSYDVKMKEKGDIPEGYSVSREKKERFSLILESASTNQTSMYLCASTTGQGNSPLHFGNGTRLTVT.

This chain connects TRBV2 to TRBJ1-2, with a tentative D call TRBD1 (5 bases). This CDR3 comprises 12 residues. The germline CDR1 and CDR2 sequences are SNHLY and FYNNEI. With 6 bases removed from V and 2 bases from J, the gap between germline ends came to 7 bases. The CDR3 loop is CASRGLNYGYTF. The CDR3 region has the DNA TGTGCCAGCAGGGGGCTAAACTATGGCTACACCTTC.

This chain uses TRBV7-6 with TRBJ2-5; 13 bases are shared with TRBD2. This CDR3 comprises 17 residues. J was trimmed by 3 bases and V by 5 bases; bases with no gene match: 9. Germline V CDR1 and CDR2: SGHVS, FNYEAQ. CDR3 sequence reads: CASSLNPGTSGEETQYF. The CDR3 nucleotides read TGTGCCAGCAGCCTTAACCCCGGGACTAGCGGGGAAGAGACCCAGTACTTC.

The chain is built from TRBV7-2 and TRBJ1-2; D remains unclear. The CDR3 loop spans 12 amino acids. Trimming shortened V by 6 bases and J by 2 bases, and 7 bases separated the two germline ends. CDR1 is SGHTA and CDR2 is FQGNSA in the germline V gene. This CDR3 reads CASRGINYGYTF. The CDR3 coding sequence is TGTGCCAGCAGGGGCATCAACTATGGCTACACCTTC.